Below, 3 T cell receptor beta chains from the same sample are listed, as sequenced in a study of Graves' ophthalmopathy and Graves' hyperthyroidism. RNA served as the template for amplifying TCR beta CDR3 regions. A first-round RT-PCR used HTBI primers, followed by a second-round multiplex PCR. TCRdb itself ran the multiplex PCR reads through MiXCR, one entry per CDR3 protein. The sample comprises a few hundred thousand distinct CDR3 sequences, roughly 21% of which are singletons, and 3% rests with the top ten. The sequencing sample was made of peripheral blood. The receptors here all came from a woman in her late teens or twenties with stable Graves' hyperthyroidism.

This clonotype was recorded many times. The chain employs TRBV7-3 and TRBJ2-7, with D possibly being TRBD2 (5 bases). The CDR3 runs to 13 residues. Trimming pared 2 bases from V and 7 bases from J, leaving 12 bases between. Germline assignment: CDR1 SGHTA and CDR2 FQGTGA. The CDR3 DNA reads TGTGCCAGCAGCTTACGTCCTACGGGAGAGCAGTACTTC. This codes for CASSLRPTGEQYF.

The sample holds many counts of this clonotype. J is TRBJ2-5 and V is TRBV30; 8 positions agree with TRBD1. Germline V gives CDR1 GTSNPN, CDR2 SVGIG (reference sequence). This CDR3 region has 12 residues. V lost 7 bases, J lost 10 bases, and 11 bases stayed unmatched. The CDR3 is CAYSGQAILQYF. In DNA, the CDR3 is TGTGCCTACTCGGGACAGGCCATCCTCCAGTACTTC. The entire variable domain, with the rest obtained from reference TRBV30 and TRBJ2-5, is as follows: SQTIHQWPATLVQPVGSPLSLECTVEGTSNPNLYWYRQAAGRGLQLLFYSVGIGQISSEVPQNLSASRPQDRQFILSSKKLLLSDSGFYLCAYSGQAILQYFGPGTRLLVL.

This clonotype was found many times. The CDR3 sequence: CASSEQGAETQYF. CDR3 sequence (DNA): TGTGCCAGCAGTGAACAGGGGGCAGAGACCCAGTACTTC. The genes are TRBV6-1 and TRBJ2-5; 8 bases match TRBD1. Germline V gene data show CDR1 as MNHNS and CDR2 as SASEGT. Germline trimming cut 2 bases from V and 4 bases from J; bases unmatched to any gene: 0. The CDR3 has 13 residues.